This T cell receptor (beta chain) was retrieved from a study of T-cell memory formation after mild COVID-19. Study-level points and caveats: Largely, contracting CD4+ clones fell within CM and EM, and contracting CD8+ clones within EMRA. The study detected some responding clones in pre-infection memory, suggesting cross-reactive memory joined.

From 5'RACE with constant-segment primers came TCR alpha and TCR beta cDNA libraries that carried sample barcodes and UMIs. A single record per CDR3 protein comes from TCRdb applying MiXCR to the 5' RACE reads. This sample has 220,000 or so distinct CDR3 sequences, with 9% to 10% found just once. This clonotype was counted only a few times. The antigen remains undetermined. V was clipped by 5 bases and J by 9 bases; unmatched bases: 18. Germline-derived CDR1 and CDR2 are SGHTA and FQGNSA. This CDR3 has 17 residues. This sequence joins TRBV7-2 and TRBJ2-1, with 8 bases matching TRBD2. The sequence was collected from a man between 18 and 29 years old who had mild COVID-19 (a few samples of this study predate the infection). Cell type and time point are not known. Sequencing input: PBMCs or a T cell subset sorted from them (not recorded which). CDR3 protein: CASSPQGQAGVKVEQFF. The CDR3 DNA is TGTGCCAGCAGCCCTCAGGGGCAAGCGGGGGTTAAGGTTGAGCAGTTCTTC. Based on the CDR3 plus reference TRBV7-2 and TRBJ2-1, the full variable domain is GAGVSQSPSNKVTEKGKDVELRCDPISGHTALYWYRQSLGQGLEFLIYFQGNSAPDKSGLPSDRFSAERTGGSVSTLTIQRTQQEDSAVYLCASSPQGQAGVKVEQFFGPGTRLTVL.